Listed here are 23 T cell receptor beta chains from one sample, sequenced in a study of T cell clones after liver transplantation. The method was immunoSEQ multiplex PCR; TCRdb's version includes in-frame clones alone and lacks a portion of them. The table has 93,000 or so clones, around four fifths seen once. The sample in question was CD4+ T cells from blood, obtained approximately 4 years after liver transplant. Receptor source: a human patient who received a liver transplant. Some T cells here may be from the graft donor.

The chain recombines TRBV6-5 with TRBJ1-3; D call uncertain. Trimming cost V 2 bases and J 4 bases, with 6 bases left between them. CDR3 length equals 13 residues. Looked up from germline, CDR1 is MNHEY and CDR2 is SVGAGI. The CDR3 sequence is CASSYTKGNTIYF. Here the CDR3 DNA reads TGTGCCAGCAGTTACACCAAGGGAAACACCATATATTTT.

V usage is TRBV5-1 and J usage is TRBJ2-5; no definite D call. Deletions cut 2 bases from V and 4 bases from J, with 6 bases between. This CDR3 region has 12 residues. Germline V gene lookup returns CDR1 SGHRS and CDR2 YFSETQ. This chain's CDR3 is CASSFASETQYF. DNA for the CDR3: TGCGCCAGCAGCTTTGCTTCAGAGACCCAGTACTTC. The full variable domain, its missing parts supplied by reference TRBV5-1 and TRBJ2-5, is KAGVTQTPRYLIKTRGQQVTLSCSPISGHRSVSWYQQTPGQGLQFLFEYFSETQRNKGNFPGRFSGRQFSNSRSEMNVSTLELGDSALYLCASSFASETQYFGPGTRLLVL.

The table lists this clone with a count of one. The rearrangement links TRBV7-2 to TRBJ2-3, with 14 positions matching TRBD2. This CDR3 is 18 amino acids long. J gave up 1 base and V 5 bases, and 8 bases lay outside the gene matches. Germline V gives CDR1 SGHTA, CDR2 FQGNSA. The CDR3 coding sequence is TGTGCCAGCAGCATTGGACTAGCGGGAGGAGGGGGCACAGATACGCAGTATTTT. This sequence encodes CASSIGLAGGGGTDTQYF.

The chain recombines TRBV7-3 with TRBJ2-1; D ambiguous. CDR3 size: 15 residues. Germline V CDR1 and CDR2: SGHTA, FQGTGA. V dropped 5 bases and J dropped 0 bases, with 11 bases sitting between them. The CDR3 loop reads CASSRVVSSYNEQFF. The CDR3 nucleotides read TGTGCCAGCAGCCGAGTTGTAAGCTCCTACAATGAGCAGTTCTTC.

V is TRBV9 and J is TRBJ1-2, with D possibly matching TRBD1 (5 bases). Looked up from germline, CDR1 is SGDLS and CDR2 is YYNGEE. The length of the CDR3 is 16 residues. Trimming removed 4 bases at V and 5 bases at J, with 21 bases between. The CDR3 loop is CASSPGGVAGRYGYTF. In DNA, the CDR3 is TGTGCCAGCAGCCCCGGGGGAGTCGCAGGGAGGTATGGCTACACCTTC.

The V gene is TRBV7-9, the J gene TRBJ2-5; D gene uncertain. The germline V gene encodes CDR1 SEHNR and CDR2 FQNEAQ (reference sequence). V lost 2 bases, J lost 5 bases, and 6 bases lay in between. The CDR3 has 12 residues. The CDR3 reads CASSLIAETQYF. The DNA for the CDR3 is TGTGCCAGCAGCTTAATTGCGGAGACCCAGTACTTC.

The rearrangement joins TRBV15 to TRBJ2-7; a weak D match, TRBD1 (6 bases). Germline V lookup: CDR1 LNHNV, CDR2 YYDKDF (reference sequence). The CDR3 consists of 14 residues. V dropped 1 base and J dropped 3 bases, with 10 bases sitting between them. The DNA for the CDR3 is TGTGCCACCAGCAGAGGGGGGCCCGACTACGAGCAGTACTTC. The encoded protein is CATSRGGPDYEQYF.

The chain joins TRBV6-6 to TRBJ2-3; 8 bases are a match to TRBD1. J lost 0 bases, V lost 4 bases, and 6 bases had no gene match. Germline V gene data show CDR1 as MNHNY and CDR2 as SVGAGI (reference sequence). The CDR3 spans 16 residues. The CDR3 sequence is CASSSGTGTSTDTQYF. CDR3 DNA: TGTGCCAGCAGTTCCGGGACAGGCACAAGCACAGATACGCAGTATTTT.

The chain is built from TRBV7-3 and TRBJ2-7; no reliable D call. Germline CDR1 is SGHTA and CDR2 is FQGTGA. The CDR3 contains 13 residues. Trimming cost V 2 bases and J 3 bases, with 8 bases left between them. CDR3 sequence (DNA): TGTGCCAGCAGCTTACGGCAGAACTACGAGCAGTACTTC. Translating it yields CASSLRQNYEQYF. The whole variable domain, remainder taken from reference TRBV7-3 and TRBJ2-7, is GAGVSQTPSNKVTEKGKYVELRCDPISGHTALYWYRQSLGQGPEFLIYFQGTGAADDSGLPNDRFFAVRPEGSVSTLKIQRTERGDSAVYLCASSLRQNYEQYFGPGTRLTVT.

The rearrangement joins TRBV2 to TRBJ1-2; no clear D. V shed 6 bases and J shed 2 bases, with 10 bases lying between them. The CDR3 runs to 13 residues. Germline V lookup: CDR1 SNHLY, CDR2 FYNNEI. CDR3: CASSGSVNYGYTF. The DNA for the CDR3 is TGTGCCAGCAGCGGGTCGGTGAACTATGGCTACACCTTC.

The CDR3 coding sequence is TGTGCCAGTAGTATAGATCGTGGACGAAATGAGCAGTTCTTC. It codes for CASSIDRGRNEQFF. The chain carries TRBV19 and TRBJ2-1; no clear D gene. The CDR3 is 14 amino acids. V lost 0 bases to trimming and J lost 7 bases, with 10 bases between them. Germline V gene sequence: CDR1 LNHDA, CDR2 SQIVND (reference sequence).

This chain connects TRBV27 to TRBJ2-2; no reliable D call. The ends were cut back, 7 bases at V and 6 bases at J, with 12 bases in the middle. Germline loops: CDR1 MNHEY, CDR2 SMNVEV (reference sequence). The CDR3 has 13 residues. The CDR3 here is CASTGPGPGELFF. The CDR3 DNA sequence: TGTGCCAGCACGGGCCCAGGTCCCGGGGAGCTGTTTTTT.

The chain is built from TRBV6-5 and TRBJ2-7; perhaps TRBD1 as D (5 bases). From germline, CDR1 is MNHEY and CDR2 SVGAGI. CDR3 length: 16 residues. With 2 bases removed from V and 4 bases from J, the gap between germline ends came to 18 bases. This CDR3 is CASSYRQPGLMYEQYF. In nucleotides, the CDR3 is TGTGCCAGCAGTTACAGACAGCCCGGGTTAATGTACGAGCAGTACTTC.

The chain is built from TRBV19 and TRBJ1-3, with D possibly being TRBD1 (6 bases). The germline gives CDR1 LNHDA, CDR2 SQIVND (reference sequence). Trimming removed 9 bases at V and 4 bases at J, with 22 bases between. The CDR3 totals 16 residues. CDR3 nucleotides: TGTGCCAGCCGGACCCTCCAGGGGTTGATGGGAAACACCATATATTTT. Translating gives CASRTLQGLMGNTIYF.

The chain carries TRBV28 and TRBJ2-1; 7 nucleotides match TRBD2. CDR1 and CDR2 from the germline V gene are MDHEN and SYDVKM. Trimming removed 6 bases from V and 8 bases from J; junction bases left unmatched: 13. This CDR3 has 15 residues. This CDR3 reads CASRGEGASLYEQFF. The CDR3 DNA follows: TGTGCCAGCAGAGGGGAGGGCGCCTCTTTGTATGAGCAGTTCTTC.

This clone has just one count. The CDR3 region has the DNA TGTGCCAGCAGCTTCTCAGGAAACACTGAAGCTTTCTTT. Translated: CASSFSGNTEAFF. This rearrangement joins TRBV13 to TRBJ1-1; no firm D call. The ends were cut back, 3 bases at V and 2 bases at J, with 7 bases in the middle. The CDR3 is made up of 13 amino acids. Germline loops: CDR1 PRHDT, CDR2 FYEKMQ (reference sequence).

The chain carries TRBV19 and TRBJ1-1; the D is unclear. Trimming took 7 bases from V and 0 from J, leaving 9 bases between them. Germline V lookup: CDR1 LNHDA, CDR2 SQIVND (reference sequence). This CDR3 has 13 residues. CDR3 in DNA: TGTGCCAGTAAGCCAGAAATGAACACTGAAGCTTTCTTT. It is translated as CASKPEMNTEAFF. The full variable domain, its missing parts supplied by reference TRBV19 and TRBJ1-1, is DGGITQSPKYLFRKEGQNVTLSCEQNLNHDAMYWYRQDPGQGLRLIYYSQIVNDFQKGDIAEGYSVSREKKESFPLTVTSAQKNPTAFYLCASKPEMNTEAFFGQGTRLTVV.

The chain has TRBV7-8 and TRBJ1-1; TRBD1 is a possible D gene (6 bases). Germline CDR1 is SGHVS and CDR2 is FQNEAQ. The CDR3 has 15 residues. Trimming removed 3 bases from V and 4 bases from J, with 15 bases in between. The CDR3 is CASSFSLVQGTEAFF. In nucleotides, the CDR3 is TGTGCCAGCAGCTTCAGTTTGGTACAGGGCACTGAAGCTTTCTTT. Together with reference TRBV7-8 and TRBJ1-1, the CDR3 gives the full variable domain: GAGVSQSPRYKVAKRGQDVALRCDPISGHVSLFWYQQALGQGPEFLTYFQNEAQLDKSGLPSDRFFAERPEGSVSTLKIQRTQQEDSAVYLCASSFSLVQGTEAFFGQGTRLTVV.

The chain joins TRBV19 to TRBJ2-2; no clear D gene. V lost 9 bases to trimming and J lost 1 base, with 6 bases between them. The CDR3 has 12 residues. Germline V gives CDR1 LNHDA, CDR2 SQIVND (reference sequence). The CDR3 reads CASKGNTGELFF. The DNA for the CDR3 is TGTGCCAGCAAGGGGAACACCGGGGAGCTGTTTTTT.

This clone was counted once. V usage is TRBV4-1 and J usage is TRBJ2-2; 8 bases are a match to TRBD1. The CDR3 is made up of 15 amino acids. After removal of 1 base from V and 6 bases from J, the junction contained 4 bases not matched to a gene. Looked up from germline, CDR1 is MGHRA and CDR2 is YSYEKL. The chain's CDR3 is CASSQVQGAAGELFF. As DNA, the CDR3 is TGCGCCAGCAGCCAAGTGCAGGGGGCCGCCGGGGAGCTGTTTTTT.

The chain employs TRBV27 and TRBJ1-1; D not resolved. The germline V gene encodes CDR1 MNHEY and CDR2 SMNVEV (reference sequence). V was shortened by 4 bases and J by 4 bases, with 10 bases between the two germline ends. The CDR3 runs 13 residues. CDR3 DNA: TGTGCCAGCAGTTCCGCCTGGGGCACTGAAGCTTTCTTT. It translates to CASSSAWGTEAFF.

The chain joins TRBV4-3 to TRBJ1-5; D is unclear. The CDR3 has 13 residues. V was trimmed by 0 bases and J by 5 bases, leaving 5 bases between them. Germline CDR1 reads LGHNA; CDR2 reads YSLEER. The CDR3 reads CASSQDRDQPQHF. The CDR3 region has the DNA TGCGCCAGCAGCCAAGATCGAGATCAGCCCCAGCATTTT.

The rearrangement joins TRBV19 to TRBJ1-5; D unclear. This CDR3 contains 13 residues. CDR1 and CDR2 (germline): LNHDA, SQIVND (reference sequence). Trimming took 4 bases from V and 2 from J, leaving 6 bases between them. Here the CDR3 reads CASSKGGNQPQHF. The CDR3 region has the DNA TGTGCCAGTAGTAAGGGTGGCAATCAGCCCCAGCATTTT.